This TCR beta chain was sequenced during a study of graft-versus-host responses after intestinal transplantation. Across the study: All recipients got anti-thymocyte globulin induction, then tacrolimus and steroids for roughly three years. Notes on the study in general: With peak circulating GvH clone levels came an association with early post-transplant HvG declines.

Worth noting for this clone: Its antigen is still unknown.

Clones were read by immunoSEQ multiplex PCR, and TCRdb kept only the in-frame ones, dropping some. This table has 60,000 to 65,000 clones, about nine tenths appearing once. Intraepithelial lymphocytes and lamina propria lymphocytes were released through processing of graft tissue. V dropped 4 bases and J dropped 5 bases, with 18 bases sitting between them. Germline V gives CDR1 SGHDT, CDR2 YYEEEE. This CDR3 spans 15 amino acids. The chain uses TRBV5-6 and TRBJ2-5, with D maybe TRBD2 (7 bases). The TCR sequence derives from a human patient who received an intestinal transplant, so some T cells may come from the graft donor. Sequenced material: ileum tissue, taken roughly 54 weeks after transplant. In nucleotides, the CDR3 is TGTGCCAGCAGCCAAGGGGGAGGGTCAAGGGAGACCCAGTACTTC. This encodes CASSQGGGSRETQYF.